This T cell receptor (beta chain) was captured in a study of blood T cell repertoires in COVID-19. Only in-frame clones appear in the TCRdb table, and some are missing; sequencing was by immunoSEQ multiplex PCR. This table has approximately 26,000 clones, more than 75% appearing once. CDR3 length equals 16 residues. V lost 1 base to trimming and J lost 4 bases; unmatched junction nucleotides: 5. Per germline, CDR1 SGHTA and CDR2 FQGNSA. This clonotype was obtained from a human donor in a cohort sampled during active COVID-19. The donor label of this sample is uncertain. The chain uses TRBV7-2 and TRBJ1-3, with 9 bases matching TRBD1. Sequencing input: peripheral blood. CDR3 DNA sequence: TGTGCCAGCAGCTTAGAGGGACAGGGTACAGGAAACACCATATATTTT. Encoded protein: CASSLEGQGTGNTIYF.